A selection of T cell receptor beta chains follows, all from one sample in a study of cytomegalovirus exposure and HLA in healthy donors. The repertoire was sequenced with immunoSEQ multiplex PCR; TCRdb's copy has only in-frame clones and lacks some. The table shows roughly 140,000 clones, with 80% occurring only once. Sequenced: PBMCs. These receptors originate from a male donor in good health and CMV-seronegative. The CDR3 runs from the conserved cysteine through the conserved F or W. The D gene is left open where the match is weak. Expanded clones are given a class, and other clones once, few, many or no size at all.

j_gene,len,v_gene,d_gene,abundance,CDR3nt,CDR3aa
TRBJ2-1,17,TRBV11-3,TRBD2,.,TGTGCCAGCAGCCGAGCCCTAGCGGGGGGGCCTAACAATGAGCAGTTCTTC,CASSRALAGGPNNEQFF
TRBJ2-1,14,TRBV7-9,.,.,TGTGCCAGCAGCCTAACCACAGCTTTGGATGAGCAGTTCTTC,CASSLTTALDEQFF
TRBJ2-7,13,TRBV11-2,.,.,TGTGCCAGCAGCTTAGCAGGGATTAGGGAGCAGTACTTC,CASSLAGIREQYF
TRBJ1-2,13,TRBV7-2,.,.,TGTGCCAGCAGCCCGCGGACTGGTGGCGGCTACACCTTC,CASSPRTGGGYTF
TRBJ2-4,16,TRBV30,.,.,TGTGCCTGGAGTGTACGTGGGGCCCTAGCCAAAAACATTCAGTACTTC,CAWSVRGALAKNIQYF
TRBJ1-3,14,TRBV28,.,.,TGTGCCAGCAGTTGGAGGGGAGGAGGAAACACCATATATTTT,CASSWRGGGNTIYF
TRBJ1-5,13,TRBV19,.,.,TGTGCCAGTAGTACGCTCTCGGATCAGCCCCAGCATTTT,CASSTLSDQPQHF
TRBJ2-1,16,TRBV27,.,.,TGTGCCAGCAGTTTATCGGGGGCATTCTCCTACAATGAGCAGTTCTTC,CASSLSGAFSYNEQFF
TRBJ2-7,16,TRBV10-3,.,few,TGTGCCATCAGTGAGCTGGCGGAGAGGAACTCCTACGAGCAGTACTTC,CAISELAERNSYEQYF
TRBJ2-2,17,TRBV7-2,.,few,TGTGCCAGCAGCTTAGATCCGGAAACGGGGAACACCGGGGAGCTGTTTTTT,CASSLDPETGNTGELFF
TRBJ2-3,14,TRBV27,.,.,TGTGCCAGCAGTCCAGGGGGGCTCACAGATACGCAGTATTTT,CASSPGGLTDTQYF
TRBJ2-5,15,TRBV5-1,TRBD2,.,TGCGCCAGCAGCGTGGGACTAGCGGGGGGAGAGACCCAGTACTTC,CASSVGLAGGETQYF
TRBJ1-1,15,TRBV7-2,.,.,TGTGCCAGCAGCTTAGGGGGGGTAAGGAACACTGAAGCTTTCTTT,CASSLGGVRNTEAFF
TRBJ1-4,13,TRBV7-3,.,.,TGTGCCAGCAGCTTAATGCGGGGGGAAAAACTGTTTTTT,CASSLMRGEKLFF
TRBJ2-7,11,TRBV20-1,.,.,TGCAGTGCTAGAGTCAGCTACGAGCAGTACTTC,CSARVSYEQYF
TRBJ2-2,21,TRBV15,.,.,TGTGCCACCAGAGAGACCAACCCACCTCAACGGACGGGGAGGAACACCGGGGAGCTGTTTTTT,CATRETNPPQRTGRNTGELFF
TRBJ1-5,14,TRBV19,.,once,TGTGCCAGTAGTATAACGCGGGGAAGCCAGCCCCAGCATTTT,CASSITRGSQPQHF
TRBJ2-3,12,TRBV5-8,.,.,TGTGCCAGCTCCAGGGTAACACCTTCGCAGTATTTT,CASSRVTPSQYF
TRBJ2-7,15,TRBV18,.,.,TGTGCCAGCTCACCGGTCCAAGGGGTGGACTACGAGCAGTACTTC,CASSPVQGVDYEQYF
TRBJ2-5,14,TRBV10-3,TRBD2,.,TGTGCCACCCTAGCGGGGACTGTCCAAGAGACCCAGTACTTC,CATLAGTVQETQYF
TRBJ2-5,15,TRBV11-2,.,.,TGTGCCAGCAGTTTCGGGACAAAAAGTCGGGAGACCCAGTACTTC,CASSFGTKSRETQYF
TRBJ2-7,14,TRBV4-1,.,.,TGCGCCAGCAGCCAAGCGGCGGGCAGATACGAGCAGTACTTC,CASSQAAGRYEQYF
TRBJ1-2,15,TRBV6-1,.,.,TGTGCCAGCAGGGCTGACAGGCCTGGGGACTATGGCTACACCTTC,CASRADRPGDYGYTF
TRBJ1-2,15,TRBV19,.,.,TGTGCCACGACCATCCCGGGACACCTCAACTATGGCTACACCTTC,CATTIPGHLNYGYTF
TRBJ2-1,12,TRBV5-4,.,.,TGTGCCAGCAGCTTGGCCGCGGGTGAGCAGTTCTTC,CASSLAAGEQFF
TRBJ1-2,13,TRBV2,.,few,TGTGCCAGCAGCGCCAGGGAATTAATAAGCTACACCTTC,CASSARELISYTF
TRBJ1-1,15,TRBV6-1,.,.,TGTGCCAGCAGCTCAGCCCAGACTATGAACACTGAAGCTTTCTTT,CASSSAQTMNTEAFF
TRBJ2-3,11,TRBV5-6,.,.,TGTGCCAGCAGCAAGAGAGATACGCAGTATTTT,CASSKRDTQYF
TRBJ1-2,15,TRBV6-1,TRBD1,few,TGTGCCAGCAGTGAACAACCTGGGACAGCCTATGGCTACACCTTC,CASSEQPGTAYGYTF
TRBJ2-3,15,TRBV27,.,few,TGTGCCAGCAGTTTAAAAGGCGGAGCTCCAGATACGCAGTATTTT,CASSLKGGAPDTQYF
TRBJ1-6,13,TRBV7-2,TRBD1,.,TGTGCCAGCAGCTCAAGGACAGGAGATCCCCTCCACTTT,CASSSRTGDPLHF
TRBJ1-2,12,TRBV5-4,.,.,TGTGCCAGCAGCTTGGATTCGGGGGGCTACACCTTC,CASSLDSGGYTF
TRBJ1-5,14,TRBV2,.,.,TGTGCCAGCAGTGAGGGGGGAGGCAATCAGCCCCAGCATTTT,CASSEGGGNQPQHF
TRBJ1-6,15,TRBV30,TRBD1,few,TGTGCCTGGAGCCAAGGCGGGACAGGGAATTCACCCCTCCACTTT,CAWSQGGTGNSPLHF
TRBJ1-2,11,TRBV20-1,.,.,TGCAGTGCTAGTGTCGGGAGAGGCTACACCTTC,CSASVGRGYTF
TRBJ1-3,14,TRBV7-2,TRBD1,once,TGTGCCAGCAGCTTGGGACAGGGAGGAAACACCATATATTTT,CASSLGQGGNTIYF
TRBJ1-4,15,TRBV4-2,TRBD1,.,TGTGCCAGCAGCCAAGTGGACAGGGCTAATGAAAAACTGTTTTTT,CASSQVDRANEKLFF
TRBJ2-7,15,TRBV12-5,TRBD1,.,TGTGCTAGTGGCCACGACAGGGGGAGCTCCTACGAGCAGTACTTC,CASGHDRGSSYEQYF
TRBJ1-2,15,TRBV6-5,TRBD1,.,TGTGCCAGCAGTTACTCACAGGGGACTAACTATGGCTACACCTTC,CASSYSQGTNYGYTF